The rows below give T cell receptor beta chains drawn from one sample of a study of early T cells in non-severe SARS-CoV-2 infection. MiXCR, run by TCRdb on the 5' RACE reads, gives a single entry per CDR3 protein. This sample yields tens of thousands of distinct CDR3 sequences, of which roughly 8% are seen a single time; 3% to 4% belongs to the top ten. Sequenced sample: whole blood. Receptor source: an adult who was a healthcare worker with PCR-confirmed SARS-CoV-2 infection or an uninfected control (not recorded which). Both conserved end residues are part of each CDR3. Each record gives: J gene, clone size, V gene, D gene, CDR3 DNA, CDR3 protein. D genes are given only for firm matches. Size is stated for part of the rows, as once, few or many counts, or as a class when the clone is expanded.

j_gene: TRBJ2-7; abundance: few; v_gene: TRBV29-1; d_gene: .; CDR3nt: TGCAGCGTTGACGACATTGCCCACGAGCAGTACTTC; CDR3aa: CSVDDIAHEQYF
j_gene: TRBJ2-3; abundance: few; v_gene: TRBV11-2; d_gene: .; CDR3nt: TGTGCCAGCAGACCCACAAGGGGTGCGGATACGCAGTATTTT; CDR3aa: CASRPTRGADTQYF
j_gene: TRBJ2-1; abundance: few; v_gene: TRBV7-9; d_gene: TRBD2; CDR3nt: TGTGCCAGCAGCTTAGCGGGACGGGAGGCCTACAATGAGCAGTTCTTC; CDR3aa: CASSLAGREAYNEQFF
j_gene: TRBJ2-5; abundance: few; v_gene: TRBV13; d_gene: .; CDR3nt: TGTGCCAGCAGCTTAGGGACAGCCCAAGAGACCCAGTACTTC; CDR3aa: CASSLGTAQETQYF
j_gene: TRBJ2-1; abundance: few; v_gene: TRBV14; d_gene: .; CDR3nt: TGTGCCAGCAGCCAACACGAACTCGCGCTGCAGTTCTTC; CDR3aa: CASSQHELALQFF
j_gene: TRBJ2-3; abundance: many; v_gene: TRBV6-5; d_gene: .; CDR3nt: TGTGCCAGCAGTTACTCTGGCAGGCCTCTTTCTGATACGCAGTATTTT; CDR3aa: CASSYSGRPLSDTQYF
j_gene: TRBJ2-2; abundance: .; v_gene: TRBV19; d_gene: TRBD2; CDR3nt: TGTGCCAGTAGTGGTCTAGCGGTGAACACCGGGGAGCTGTTTTTT; CDR3aa: CASSGLAVNTGELFF
j_gene: TRBJ2-7; abundance: .; v_gene: TRBV30; d_gene: .; CDR3nt: TGTGCCTGGAGTACTCGACCGGCTTACGAGCAGTACTTC; CDR3aa: CAWSTRPAYEQYF
j_gene: TRBJ2-7; abundance: .; v_gene: TRBV28; d_gene: TRBD1; CDR3nt: TGTGCCAGCAGTCCACTAGGCGGGACAGGGGCCTACGAGCAGTACTTC; CDR3aa: CASSPLGGTGAYEQYF
j_gene: TRBJ2-1; abundance: few; v_gene: TRBV9; d_gene: .; CDR3nt: TGTGCCAGCAGCGCCGGACTCTCAGGAGGGGACAATGAGCAGTTCTTC; CDR3aa: CASSAGLSGGDNEQFF
j_gene: TRBJ2-3; abundance: .; v_gene: TRBV6-1; d_gene: TRBD2; CDR3nt: TGTGCCAGCGGCCTCTGGACTAGCGGAGATACGCAGTATTTT; CDR3aa: CASGLWTSGDTQYF
j_gene: TRBJ2-4; abundance: .; v_gene: TRBV20-1; d_gene: TRBD2; CDR3nt: TGCAGTGCCACCGCGGTAGCGGGAGGGCGGAACATTCAGTACTTC; CDR3aa: CSATAVAGGRNIQYF
j_gene: TRBJ2-7; abundance: many; v_gene: TRBV27; d_gene: TRBD1; CDR3nt: TGTGCCAGCGGCCGAACCGACAGGGCCCCCCGAGAGGAGCAGTACTTC; CDR3aa: CASGRTDRAPREEQYF
j_gene: TRBJ2-1; abundance: .; v_gene: TRBV20-1; d_gene: .; CDR3nt: TGCAGTGCTAAGTTGGTCCAAATTGAGCAGTTCTTC; CDR3aa: CSAKLVQIEQFF
j_gene: TRBJ2-1; abundance: .; v_gene: TRBV7-9; d_gene: TRBD1; CDR3nt: TGTGCCAGCAGCTGGGGGACAGGGGACAATGAGCAGTTCTTC; CDR3aa: CASSWGTGDNEQFF
j_gene: TRBJ1-5; abundance: many; v_gene: TRBV18; d_gene: .; CDR3nt: TGTGCCAGCTCACAGGGGTTTGGAAATCAGCCCCAGCATTTT; CDR3aa: CASSQGFGNQPQHF
j_gene: TRBJ2-3; abundance: .; v_gene: TRBV27; d_gene: .; CDR3nt: TGTGCCAGCAGTTCCATCACAGATACGCAGTATTTT; CDR3aa: CASSSITDTQYF
j_gene: TRBJ2-7; abundance: .; v_gene: TRBV24-1; d_gene: .; CDR3nt: TGTGCCACCAGTGATGCTGGGGTCTACGAGCAGTACTTC; CDR3aa: CATSDAGVYEQYF
j_gene: TRBJ2-7; abundance: few; v_gene: TRBV29-1; d_gene: TRBD1; CDR3nt: TGCAGCGTCGAGGACAGGGATTTCTCCTACGAGCAGTACTTC; CDR3aa: CSVEDRDFSYEQYF
j_gene: TRBJ1-1; abundance: few; v_gene: TRBV12-3/TRBV12-4; d_gene: .; CDR3nt: TGTGCCAGCAGCCCCGGACGGCGGAACACTGAAGCTTTCTTT; CDR3aa: CASSPGRRNTEAFF
j_gene: TRBJ2-1; abundance: .; v_gene: TRBV6-6; d_gene: .; CDR3nt: TGTGCCAGCAGTCCACCAGGGCGGGATGAGCAGTTCTTC; CDR3aa: CASSPPGRDEQFF
j_gene: TRBJ1-6; abundance: few; v_gene: TRBV7-6; d_gene: .; CDR3nt: TGTGCCAGCAGCTTAGGGGAAGGGATGAATTCACCCCTCCACTTT; CDR3aa: CASSLGEGMNSPLHF
j_gene: TRBJ2-7; abundance: many; v_gene: TRBV19; d_gene: TRBD1; CDR3nt: TGTGCCAGCGCTCGACAGGGAGCGACCTACGAGCAGTACTTC; CDR3aa: CASARQGATYEQYF
j_gene: TRBJ1-2; abundance: few; v_gene: TRBV27; d_gene: .; CDR3nt: TGTGCCAGCAGTTTATTTGGGGGATCGGGCTACACCTTC; CDR3aa: CASSLFGGSGYTF
j_gene: TRBJ2-7; abundance: few; v_gene: TRBV10-3; d_gene: .; CDR3nt: TGTGCCATCAGTGGAACACAGGGAGACGCCTACGAGCAGTACTTC; CDR3aa: CAISGTQGDAYEQYF
j_gene: TRBJ2-2; abundance: few; v_gene: TRBV7-9; d_gene: TRBD2; CDR3nt: TGTGCCAGCAGCCCGCAGGCGGGAGGTTCGACCGGGGAGCTGTTTTTT; CDR3aa: CASSPQAGGSTGELFF
j_gene: TRBJ2-2; abundance: many; v_gene: TRBV11-2; d_gene: .; CDR3nt: TGTGCCATCCCCGCCACATCAGGGCAGGGAGGCGGGGAGCTGTTTTTT; CDR3aa: CAIPATSGQGGGELFF
j_gene: TRBJ2-6; abundance: many; v_gene: TRBV18; d_gene: .; CDR3nt: TGTGCCAGCTCACCCTCGGGACATCTCTCTGGGGCCAACGTCCTGACTTTC; CDR3aa: CASSPSGHLSGANVLTF
j_gene: TRBJ1-3; abundance: .; v_gene: TRBV11-3; d_gene: TRBD1; CDR3nt: TGTGCCAGCAGTCGGGGACAGGCGGACACCATATATTTT; CDR3aa: CASSRGQADTIYF
j_gene: TRBJ2-3; abundance: many; v_gene: TRBV14; d_gene: .; CDR3nt: TGTGCCAGCAGCCAAATATCACGGATTGTGGGGACTAGCACAGATACGCAGTATTTT; CDR3aa: CASSQISRIVGTSTDTQYF